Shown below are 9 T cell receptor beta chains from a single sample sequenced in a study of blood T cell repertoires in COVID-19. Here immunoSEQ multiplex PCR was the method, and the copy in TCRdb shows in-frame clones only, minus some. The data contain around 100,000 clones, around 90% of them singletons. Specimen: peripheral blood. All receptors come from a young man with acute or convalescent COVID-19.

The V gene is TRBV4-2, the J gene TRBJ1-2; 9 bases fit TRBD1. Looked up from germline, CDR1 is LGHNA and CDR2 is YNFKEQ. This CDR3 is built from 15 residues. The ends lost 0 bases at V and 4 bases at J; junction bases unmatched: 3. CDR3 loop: CASSQDGGQGYGYTF. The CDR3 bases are TGTGCCAGCAGCCAAGATGGGGGACAGGGCTATGGCTACACCTTC.

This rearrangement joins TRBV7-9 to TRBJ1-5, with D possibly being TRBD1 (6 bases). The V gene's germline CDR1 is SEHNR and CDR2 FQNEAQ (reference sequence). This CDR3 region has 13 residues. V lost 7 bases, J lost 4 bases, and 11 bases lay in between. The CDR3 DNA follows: TGTGCCAGCAACAAACAGGGAAATCAGCCCCAGCATTTT. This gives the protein CASNKQGNQPQHF.

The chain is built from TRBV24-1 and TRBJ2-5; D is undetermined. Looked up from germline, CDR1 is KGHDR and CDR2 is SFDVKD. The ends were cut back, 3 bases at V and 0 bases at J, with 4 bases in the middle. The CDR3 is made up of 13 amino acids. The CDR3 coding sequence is TGTGCCACCAGTGATCCAAACCAAGAGACCCAGTACTTC. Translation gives CATSDPNQETQYF.

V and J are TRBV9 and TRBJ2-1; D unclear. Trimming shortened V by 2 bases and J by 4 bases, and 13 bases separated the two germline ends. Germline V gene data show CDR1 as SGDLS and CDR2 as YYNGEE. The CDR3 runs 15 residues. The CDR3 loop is CASSVSGPIYNEQFF. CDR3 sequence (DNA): TGTGCCAGCAGCGTGTCTGGGCCCATTTACAATGAGCAGTTCTTC.

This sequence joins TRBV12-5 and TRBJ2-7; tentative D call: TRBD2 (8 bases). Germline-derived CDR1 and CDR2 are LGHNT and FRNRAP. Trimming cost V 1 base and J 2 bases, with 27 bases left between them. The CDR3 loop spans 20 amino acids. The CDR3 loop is CASGLAPLDRVNSGTYEQYF. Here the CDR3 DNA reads TGTGCTAGTGGTTTGGCCCCTCTCGACAGGGTTAATAGCGGGACCTACGAGCAGTACTTC.

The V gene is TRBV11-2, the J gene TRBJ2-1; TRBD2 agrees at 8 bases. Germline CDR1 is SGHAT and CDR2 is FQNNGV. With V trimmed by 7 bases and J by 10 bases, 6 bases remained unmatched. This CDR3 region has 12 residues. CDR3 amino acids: CASIQTGGEQFF. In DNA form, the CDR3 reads TGTGCCAGCATCCAAACGGGGGGGGAGCAGTTCTTC. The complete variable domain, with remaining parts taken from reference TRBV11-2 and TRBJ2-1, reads EAGVAQSPRYKIIEKRQSVAFWCNPISGHATLYWYQQILGQGPKLLIQFQNNGVVDDSQLPKDRFSAERLKGVDSTLKIQPAKLEDSAVYLCASIQTGGEQFFGPGTRLTVL.

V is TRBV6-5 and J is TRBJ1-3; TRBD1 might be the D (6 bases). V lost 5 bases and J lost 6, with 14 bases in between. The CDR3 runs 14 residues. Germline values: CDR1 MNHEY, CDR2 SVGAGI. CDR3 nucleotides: TGTGCCAGCAGTCCCCCGGGGGGCGAAAACACCATATATTTT. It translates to CASSPPGGENTIYF.

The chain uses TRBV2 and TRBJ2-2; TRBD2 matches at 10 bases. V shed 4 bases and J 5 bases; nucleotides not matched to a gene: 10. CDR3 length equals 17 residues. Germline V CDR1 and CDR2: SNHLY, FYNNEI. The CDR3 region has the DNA TGTGCCAGCAGTGGCTCCCTAGCGGGAGAGTTAACCGGGGAGCTGTTTTTT. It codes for CASSGSLAGELTGELFF. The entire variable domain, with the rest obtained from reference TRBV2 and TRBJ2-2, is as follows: EPEVTQTPSHQVTQMGQEVILRCVPISNHLYFYWYRQILGQKVEFLVSFYNNEISEKSEIFDDQFSVERPDGSNFTLKIRSTKLEDSAMYFCASSGSLAGELTGELFFGEGSRLTVL.

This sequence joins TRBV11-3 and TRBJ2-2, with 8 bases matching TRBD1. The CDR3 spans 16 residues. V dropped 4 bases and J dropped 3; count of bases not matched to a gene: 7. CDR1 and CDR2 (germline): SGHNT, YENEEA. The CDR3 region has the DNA TGTGCCAGCAGCTCCGCGATGACAGGGGACACCGGGGAGCTGTTTTTT. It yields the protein CASSSAMTGDTGELFF.